Below are 2 T cell receptor beta chains sequenced from a single sample in a study of cytomegalovirus exposure and HLA in healthy donors. Use of 60 Vbeta and 13 Jbeta primers characterized the PCR. Generated by immunoSEQ multiplex PCR, the TCRdb table keeps only in-frame clones and is missing some. The sample holds 140,000 to 150,000 clones; 76% are singletons and the top ten take roughly 1.8%. Sequenced sample: PBMCs. These receptor sequences come from a woman aged 40 to 49 in good health and CMV-seronegative.

This clone came up a few times. This sequence joins TRBV6-5 and TRBJ1-5, with D possibly being TRBD1 (5 bases). The CDR3 is made up of 13 amino acids. Trimming took off 8 bases at V and 3 bases at J, with 11 bases between the two ends. The germline gives CDR1 MNHEY, CDR2 SVGAGI. CDR3 residues: CASARGFNQPQHF. CDR3 in DNA: TGTGCCAGCGCAAGGGGATTCAATCAGCCCCAGCATTTT.

The chain combines TRBV2 with TRBJ1-4; TRBD1 is a possible D gene (5 bases). CDR1 is SNHLY, CDR2 FYNNEI, per germline. V was pared by 4 bases and J by 7 bases, with 10 bases between. This CDR3 is 13 amino acids long. CDR3 nucleotide sequence: TGTGCCAGCAGTGCAGGGTTGGCTGAAAAACTGTTTTTT. It specifies CASSAGLAEKLFF.